Listed below are T cell receptor beta chains from one sample, sequenced in a study of blood T cell repertoires in COVID-19. Some clones are missing from TCRdb's copy, which holds only in-frame ones; the method was immunoSEQ multiplex PCR. The sample contains 20,000 or so clones, approximately 86% of which appear only once. The sequencing input was peripheral blood. The receptors shown here come from a human donor with acute or convalescent COVID-19. The donor label of this sample is uncertain. Each CDR3 is given with its conserved first and last residue.

v_call cdr3_aa
TRBV27 CASSSGDSRGTIYF
TRBV7-9 CASSPGQGGYNEQFF
TRBV5-8 CASSLAGFSNQPQHF
TRBV16 CASTPRGTGELFF
TRBV19 CASSIVPAGGPNTDTQYF
TRBV9 CASSPRAGSGALGYNEQFF
TRBV30 CAWTRGYEQYF
TRBV12-3/TRBV12-4 CASRGDRENIQYF
TRBV7-9 CASSLVQGRAFF
TRBV29-1 CSFKDRVQETQYF
TRBV19 CASSRQRGGTEAFF
TRBV27 CASSLTPQGRANEKLFF
TRBV7-2 CASSSGAGSYNEQFF
TRBV6-5 CASSGQGAEAFF
TRBV18 CASSRGGGMNTEAFF
TRBV27 CASSRYYEQYF
TRBV19 CASSLGQGQETQYF
TRBV10-3 CAISEGNGGNQETQYF
TRBV14 CASSQIPQGSGNTIYF
TRBV6-1 CASSETPNQPQHF
TRBV3-1/TRBV3-2 CASSHWTATGELFF
TRBV3-1/TRBV3-2 CASSQDSGTDTQYF